The 10 T cell receptor beta chains listed next were all sequenced from one sample in a study of CD8 T cells in Susac syndrome. Random hexamers were used to reverse transcribe the RNA input (0.5 to 1 ug). TCRdb re-called the immunoSEQ multiplex PCR reads with MiXCR, one entry per CDR3 protein. Of about 300,000 distinct CDR3 sequences listed, over 75% are singletons. Sequenced material: CD8+ T cells from PBMCs. These receptors all come from a human donor with multiple sclerosis.

V is TRBV19 and J is TRBJ2-3, with TRBD1 as a possible D gene (6 bases). This CDR3 is 15 amino acids long. Per the germline V gene, CDR1 is LNHDA and CDR2 is SQIVND (reference sequence). V lost 5 bases to trimming and J lost 2 bases, with 14 bases between them. The CDR3 loop is CASSPWTEATDTQYF. CDR3 nucleotide sequence: TGTGCCAGTAGTCCCTGGACAGAAGCCACAGATACGCAGTATTTT.

The rearrangement links TRBV7-8 to TRBJ2-1; 7 nucleotides agree with TRBD2. Trimming cost V 2 bases and J 7 bases; bases outside gene matches: 11. CDR1 is SGHVS and CDR2 is FQNEAQ in the germline V gene. CDR3 length equals 16 residues. In DNA form, the CDR3 reads TGTGCCAGCAGCTTAACTGGCGGGAGAACGGATAATGAGCAGTTCTTC. Protein sequence: CASSLTGGRTDNEQFF. The whole variable domain, remainder taken from reference TRBV7-8 and TRBJ2-1, is GAGVSQSPRYKVAKRGQDVALRCDPISGHVSLFWYQQALGQGPEFLTYFQNEAQLDKSGLPSDRFFAERPEGSVSTLKIQRTQQEDSAVYLCASSLTGGRTDNEQFFGPGTRLTVL.

A single count supports this clonotype. V usage is TRBV6-5 and J usage is TRBJ1-2; 9 nucleotides match TRBD1. Germline-derived CDR1 and CDR2 are MNHEY and SVGAGI. The CDR3 is made up of 14 amino acids. The V gene end was trimmed by 8 bases and the J gene end by 8 bases; junction bases not matched to a gene: 12. The DNA of the CDR3 is TGTGCCAGCCAATCGCCGATGACAGGGGGAGGCTACACCTTC. Translated, it gives CASQSPMTGGGYTF.

The V call is TRBV19, the J call TRBJ2-2; D remains ambiguous. Germline assignment: CDR1 LNHDA and CDR2 SQIVND (reference sequence). The length of the CDR3 is 13 residues. The V end was cut by 4 bases, the J end by 2 bases, with 5 bases between. In nucleotides, the CDR3 is TGTGCCAGTAGTACGACAAACACCGGGGAGCTGTTTTTT. This sequence encodes CASSTTNTGELFF.

The gene calls are TRBV5-1 and TRBJ2-7; D is tentatively TRBD1 or TRBD2 (5 bases each). Trimming removed 3 bases from V and 5 bases from J, with 15 bases in between. Germline-derived CDR1 and CDR2 are SGHRS and YFSETQ. The length of the CDR3 is 14 residues. CDR3 nucleotide sequence: TGCGCCAGCAGCTCCGGGACCAGTTTGGACGAGCAGTACTTC. As protein: CASSSGTSLDEQYF.

V is TRBV27 and J is TRBJ2-1; 9 bases line up with TRBD1. CDR1 is MNHEY and CDR2 is SMNVEV in the germline V gene (reference sequence). The J segment lost 2 bases and the V segment lost 4 bases, leaving 6 bases of the junction unmatched. The CDR3 sequence is 16 residues long. Here the CDR3 reads CASSSPRDRAYNEQFF. The CDR3 DNA reads TGTGCCAGCAGTTCCCCCCGGGACAGGGCCTACAATGAGCAGTTCTTC.

The rearrangement joins TRBV4-3 to TRBJ2-7; D is unclear. V was cut by 3 bases and J by 0 bases, with 18 bases left in between. Germline assignment: CDR1 LGHNA and CDR2 YSLEER. The CDR3 loop spans 17 amino acids. CDR3 in amino acids: CASSQDGPTAPSYEQYF. DNA of the CDR3: TGCGCCAGCAGCCAGGACGGACCTACCGCTCCCTCCTACGAGCAGTACTTC.

This chain connects TRBV12-3 or TRBV12-4 to TRBJ2-1; D tentatively reads TRBD1 or TRBD2 (5 bases each). Deletions cut 3 bases from V and 13 bases from J, with 10 bases between. The CDR3 totals 11 residues. The CDR3 nucleotides are TGTGCCAGCAGTTTTGGGGGTGGTCAGTTCTTC. It yields the protein CASSFGGGQFF.

The gene calls are TRBV7-3 and TRBJ2-7; tentative D call: TRBD1 (5 bases). The V end was cut by 1 base, the J end by 5 bases, with 9 bases between. This CDR3 spans 13 amino acids. CDR1 SGHTA and CDR2 FQGTGA come from the germline V gene. The CDR3 coding sequence is TGTGCCAGCAGCTTAATAATAGGGGACGAGCAGTACTTC. Translated: CASSLIIGDEQYF.

The CDR3 here is CATAAGPNGYTF. The CDR3 bases are TGTGCCACTGCTGCGGGGCCTAATGGCTACACCTTC. The chain employs TRBV25-1 and TRBJ1-2; tentatively, D is TRBD1 (5 bases). There are 12 residues in the CDR3. V lost 10 bases to trimming and J lost 6 bases, with 15 bases between them. Germline values: CDR1 MGHDK, CDR2 SYGVNS.